These 2 T cell receptor beta chains were sequenced from one sample in a study of control samples from healthy donors and cancer patients. Assay used: immunoSEQ multiplex PCR; TCRdb lists only in-frame clones, some missing. This sample has around 100,000 clones, with about 90% found just once. Input material: blood. These receptor sequences come from a woman in her fifties or sixties in good health.

For the CDR3, the DNA is TGTGCCAGCAGCGGCGGCCCAGCGGGGGATTACAATGAGCAGTTCTTC. It is translated as CASSGGPAGDYNEQFF. The J gene is TRBJ2-1, the V gene TRBV11-3; 8 bases line up with TRBD2. Germline trimming cut 5 bases from V and 4 bases from J; bases unmatched to any gene: 10. The germline V gene has CDR1 SGHNT and CDR2 YENEEA. This CDR3 spans 16 amino acids. Variable domain in full (rest from reference TRBV11-3 and TRBJ2-1): EAGVVQSPRYKIIEKKQPVAFWCNPISGHNTLYWYLQNLGQGPELLIRYENEEAVDDSQLPKDRFSAERLKGVDSTLKIQPAELGDSAVYLCASSGGPAGDYNEQFFGPGTRLTVL.

The sample holds one count of this clone. The gene calls are TRBV6-6 and TRBJ1-2; D gene uncertain. Per germline, CDR1 MNHNY and CDR2 SVGAGI (reference sequence). The CDR3 is 15 amino acids. Trimming removed 5 bases at V and 5 bases at J, with 18 bases between. The CDR3 is CASSPLDVPPYGYTF. The CDR3 region has the DNA TGTGCCAGCAGTCCATTAGACGTCCCCCCATATGGCTACACCTTC.